This T cell receptor (beta chain) was sequenced during a study of T-cell reconstitution after alpha-beta-depleted transplantation in children. General study points: Two months or so post-transplant, alpha-beta T cells reportedly derived from several hundred expanded graft clones. There were some patients whose high TCRbeta diversity at day 60 came from surviving recipient T cells and thymic progenitors.

Ten or more counts support this clonotype. The antigen remains undetermined. Germline values: CDR1 SGHKS, CDR2 YYEKEE (reference sequence). CDR3 length: 16 amino acids. With 0 bases clipped from V and 1 base from J, the junction kept 4 bases outside the gene matches. Library preparation (for TCRbeta) was performed with unique molecular identifiers. TCRdb recomputed calls from the PCR reads with MiXCR, one row per CDR3 protein. The sample records fewer than 550,000 distinct CDR3 sequences, about 10% being singletons. Sequencing was performed on PBMCs, mostly from graft donor cells, taken 180 days after TCRalphabeta/CD19-depleted stem cell transplant. V gene TRBV5-5 combines with J gene TRBJ2-1; 7 bases line up with TRBD2. This sequence originates from a female patient aged 2-9 years who had a stem cell transplant for aplastic anemia, so the T cells may come from the graft donor. CDR3 coding DNA: TGTGCCAGCAGCTTGGCCGCGGGGGATTCCTACAATGAGCAGTTCTTC. Its protein is CASSLAAGDSYNEQFF.